The clone carrying this TCR beta chain was counted only a few times. Its antigen is currently unknown. The data originate from a study of T cell repertoires in cytomegalovirus infection. Each CDR3 protein is one row after TCRdb ran MiXCR on the reads. Here the sample spans approximately 1,000,000 distinct CDR3 sequences, approximately 32% being singletons. The CDR3 covers 17 residues. Between the trimmed V and J ends, which lost 5 bases and 0 bases, there was a span of 17 bases. Germline loops: CDR1 SGHAT, CDR2 FQNNGV. The clonotype was recovered from a human donor in good health (CMV status not recorded). Some clones in this sample may be carry-over from other donors' samples. The source was cultured CD8+ T cells from PBMCs, collected from culture after CMV antigen stimulation. This chain joins TRBV11-2 and TRBJ2-4; D is unresolved. CDR3 sequence (DNA): TGTGCCAGCAGCCCATCTAAGGGTCCTCCAGCCAAAAACATTCAGTACTTC. Protein: CASSPSKGPPAKNIQYF. Full variable domain (remainder filled in from reference TRBV11-2 and TRBJ2-4): EAGVAQSPRYKIIEKRQSVAFWCNPISGHATLYWYQQILGQGPKLLIQFQNNGVVDDSQLPKDRFSAERLKGVDSTLKIQPAKLEDSAVYLCASSPSKGPPAKNIQYFGAGTRLSVL.